This T cell receptor (beta chain) comes out of a study of control samples from healthy donors and cancer patients. Measured with immunoSEQ multiplex PCR; TCRdb has only the in-frame clones, and not every one. Of 130,000 or so clones detected, 88% appear once; the ten largest clones hold roughly 3.2%. CDR1 and CDR2 from the germline V gene are LNHDA and SQIVND (reference sequence). The CDR3 is made up of 13 amino acids. Trimming cost V 6 bases and J 0 bases, with 5 bases left between them. Material for sequencing was blood. This sequence originates from a man aged 45-65 years in good health. This rearrangement joins TRBV19 to TRBJ2-2; D remains ambiguous. CDR3 DNA: TGTGCCAGTAGGGGCCCGAACACCGGGGAGCTGTTTTTT. It codes for CASRGPNTGELFF. Using reference TRBV19 and TRBJ2-2 for the parts outside the CDR3, the full variable domain is DGGITQSPKYLFRKEGQNVTLSCEQNLNHDAMYWYRQDPGQGLRLIYYSQIVNDFQKGDIAEGYSVSREKKESFPLTVTSAQKNPTAFYLCASRGPNTGELFFGEGSRLTVL.